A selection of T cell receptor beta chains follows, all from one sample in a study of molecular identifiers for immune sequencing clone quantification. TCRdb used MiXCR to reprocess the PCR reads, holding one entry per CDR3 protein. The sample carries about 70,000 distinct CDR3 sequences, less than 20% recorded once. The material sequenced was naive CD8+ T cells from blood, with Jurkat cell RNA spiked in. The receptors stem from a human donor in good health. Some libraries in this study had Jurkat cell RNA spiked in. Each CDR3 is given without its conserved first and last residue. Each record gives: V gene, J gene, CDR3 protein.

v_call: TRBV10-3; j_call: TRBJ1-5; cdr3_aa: AISGANNQPQH
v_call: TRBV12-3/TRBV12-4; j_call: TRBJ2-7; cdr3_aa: ASTERPGTASYEQY
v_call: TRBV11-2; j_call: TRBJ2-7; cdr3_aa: ASSYGTGRYEQY
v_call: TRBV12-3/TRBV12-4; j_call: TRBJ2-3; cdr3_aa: ASSLGSPDTQY
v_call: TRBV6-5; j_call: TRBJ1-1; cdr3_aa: ASSYQGLNTEAF
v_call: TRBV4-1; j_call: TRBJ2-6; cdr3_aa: ASSQIAGANVLT
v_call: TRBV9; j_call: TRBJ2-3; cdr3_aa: ASSVTPSDTQY
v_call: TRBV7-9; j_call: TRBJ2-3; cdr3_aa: ASSFGMRGGTDTQY
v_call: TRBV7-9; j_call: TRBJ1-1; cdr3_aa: ASSVRSGGVGATEAF
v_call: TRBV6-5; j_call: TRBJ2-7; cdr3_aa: ASSIAGASYEQY
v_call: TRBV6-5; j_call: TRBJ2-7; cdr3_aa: ASSYSYSYEQY
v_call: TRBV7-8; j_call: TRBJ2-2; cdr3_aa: ASSPTGTGGSGELF
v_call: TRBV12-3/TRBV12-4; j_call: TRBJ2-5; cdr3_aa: ASQVGGPSGETQY
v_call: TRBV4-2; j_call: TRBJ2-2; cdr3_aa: ASSQDPGGGSGELF
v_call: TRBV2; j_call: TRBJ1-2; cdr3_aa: ASSDVPTANYGYT
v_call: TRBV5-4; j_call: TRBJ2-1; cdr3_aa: ASSPPRGGGYNEQF
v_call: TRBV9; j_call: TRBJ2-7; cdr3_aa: ASSPTPGRAYEQY
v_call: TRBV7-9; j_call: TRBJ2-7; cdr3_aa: ASSPPRRIYEQY
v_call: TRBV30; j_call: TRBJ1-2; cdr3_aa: AWGTEEIFWYGYT
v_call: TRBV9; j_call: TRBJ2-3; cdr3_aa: ASSAGTGGTQY
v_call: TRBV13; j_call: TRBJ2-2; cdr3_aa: ASNLAGHTGELF
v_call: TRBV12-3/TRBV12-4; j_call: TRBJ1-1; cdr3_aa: ASSLGPGAWGEAF
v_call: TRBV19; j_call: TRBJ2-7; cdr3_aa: ASSDLVEGGYEQY
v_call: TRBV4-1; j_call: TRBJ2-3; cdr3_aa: ASSQVSATDTQY
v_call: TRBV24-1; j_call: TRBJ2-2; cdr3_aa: ATSDPGTGMIGELF
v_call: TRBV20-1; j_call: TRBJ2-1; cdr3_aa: SARDWGLAGSYNEQF
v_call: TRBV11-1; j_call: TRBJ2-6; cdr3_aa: ASSLVFGSFAETGANVLT
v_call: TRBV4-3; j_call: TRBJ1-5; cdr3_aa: ASSQDLDRGRQPQH
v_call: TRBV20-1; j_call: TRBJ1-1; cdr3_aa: SARGLMMNTEAF
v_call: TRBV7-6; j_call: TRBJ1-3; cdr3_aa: ASSLTAISGNTIY
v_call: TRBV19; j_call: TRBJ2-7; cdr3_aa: ASSAAGTGIPYEQY
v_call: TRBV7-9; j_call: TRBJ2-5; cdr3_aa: ASSPRRGPLQETQY
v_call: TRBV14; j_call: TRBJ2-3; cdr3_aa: ASSPSLAGVVTDTQY
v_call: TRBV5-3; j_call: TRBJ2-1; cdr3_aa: ASSLFGTSGRRGYNEQF
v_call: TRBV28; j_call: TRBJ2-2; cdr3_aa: AGSYSGSTGELF
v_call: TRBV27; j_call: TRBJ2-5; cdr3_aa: ASSLAGTEETQY
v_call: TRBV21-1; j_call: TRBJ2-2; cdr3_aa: ASSTPGTSGKNTGELF
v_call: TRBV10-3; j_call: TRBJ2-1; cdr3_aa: ATESAGSYNEQF
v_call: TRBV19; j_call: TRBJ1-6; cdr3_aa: ASSSWGDSPLH
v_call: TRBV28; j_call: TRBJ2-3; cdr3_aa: ASSLLYSGTSTDTQY
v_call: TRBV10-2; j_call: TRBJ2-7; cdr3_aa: ASSLGLPEYEQY
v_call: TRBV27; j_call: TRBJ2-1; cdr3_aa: ASSPLAGDGHNGQF
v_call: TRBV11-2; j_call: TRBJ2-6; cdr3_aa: ASSPLAGANVLT
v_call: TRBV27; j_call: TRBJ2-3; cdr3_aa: ASSLVLGQGTDTQY
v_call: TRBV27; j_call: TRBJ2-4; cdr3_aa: ASSLLGLAKNIQY